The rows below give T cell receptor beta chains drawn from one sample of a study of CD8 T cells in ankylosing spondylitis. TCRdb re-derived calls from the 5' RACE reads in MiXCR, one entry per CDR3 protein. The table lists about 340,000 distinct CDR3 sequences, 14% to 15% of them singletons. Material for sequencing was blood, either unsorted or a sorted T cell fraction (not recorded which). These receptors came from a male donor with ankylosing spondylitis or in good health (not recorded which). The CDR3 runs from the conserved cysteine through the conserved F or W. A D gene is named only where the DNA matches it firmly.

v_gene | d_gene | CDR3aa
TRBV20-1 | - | CSARVGGGRTEAFF
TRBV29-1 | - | CSVEVGGRGANVLTF
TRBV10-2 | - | CASSEGDGYTDTQYF
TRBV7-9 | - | CASSLDPDRWGYTF
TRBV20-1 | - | CSALRGTNEQFF
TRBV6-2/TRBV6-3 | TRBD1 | CASRGPGGVGQETQYF
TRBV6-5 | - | CASTSSGPPGGEQFF
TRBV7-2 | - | CASSRRRGRTEAFF
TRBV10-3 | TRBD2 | CAISAGLAGNYNEQFF
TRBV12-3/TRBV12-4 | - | CASSSLSSYGYTF
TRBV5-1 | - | CASSSPLGGGGTDTQYF
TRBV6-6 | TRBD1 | CASSTGGSGEQYF
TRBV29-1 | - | CSVSGGPDYNEQFF
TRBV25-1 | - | CASSASPGPSYNSPLHF
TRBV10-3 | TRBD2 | CAISEGTSSYEQYF
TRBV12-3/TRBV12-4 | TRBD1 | CAAARDRGRNEQFF
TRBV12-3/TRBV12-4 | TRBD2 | CASSSGTSKQEQYF
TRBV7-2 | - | CASSFPPRGTGELFF